The 25 T cell receptor beta chains below all came from one sample that was sequenced in a study of CD8 T cells in ankylosing spondylitis. Findings and limits, study-wide: About 8 highly homologous variants made up a TCR beta motif that seemed to typify ankylosing spondylitis blood.

Antigens for these TCRs are unknown. Using its own MiXCR run on the 5' RACE reads, TCRdb lists one record per CDR3 protein. In the table there are about 440,000 distinct CDR3 sequences, over 15% of which are singletons. The source material was blood, either unsorted or a sorted T cell fraction (not recorded which). The receptors originated from a male donor with ankylosing spondylitis.

This clonotype was detected many times. The chain combines TRBV5-1 with TRBJ2-1; D not resolved. The V end lost 5 bases, the J end lost 4 bases, and 13 bases lay between the germline ends. CDR3 length: 14 residues. The germline CDR1 and CDR2 sequences are SGHRS and YFSETQ. The CDR3 region is CASSPSPGYNEQFF. For the CDR3, the DNA is TGCGCCAGCAGTCCGTCACCCGGATACAATGAGCAGTTCTTC.

This clonotype occurred many times. The chain combines TRBV28 with TRBJ2-7, with TRBD2 identical over 10 bases. The CDR3 runs to 15 residues. V was clipped by 2 bases and J by 2 bases; unmatched bases: 3. Germline V gives CDR1 MDHEN, CDR2 SYDVKM. CDR3 nucleotides: TGTGCCAGCAGTTTAAAACTAGCGGGAACCTACGAGCAGTACTTC. Translating gives CASSLKLAGTYEQYF.

The J gene is TRBJ2-5, the V gene TRBV20-1; 12 bases map to TRBD2. This CDR3 is built from 13 residues. Trimming removed 6 bases from V and 5 bases from J; junction bases left unmatched: 4. Germline V lookup: CDR1 DFQATT, CDR2 SNEGSKA (reference sequence). This CDR3 is CSARTSGMETQYF. The CDR3 nucleotides read TGCAGTGCCCGGACTAGCGGGATGGAGACCCAGTACTTC.

This clonotype was observed a few times. The CDR3 sequence is CASSPRGLVTEAFF. The CDR3 nucleotides are TGTGCCAGCAGCCCCAGGGGGCTGGTCACTGAAGCTTTCTTT. The chain uses TRBV3-1 and TRBJ1-1, with 8 bases aligning to TRBD1. CDR1 is LGHDT and CDR2 is YNNKEL in the germline V gene (reference sequence). This CDR3 comprises 14 residues. V shed 4 bases and J 4 bases; nucleotides not matched to a gene: 5.

This chain links TRBV5-1 with TRBJ1-2; TRBD1 is a possible D gene (6 bases). CDR1 and CDR2 (germline): SGHRS, YFSETQ. The V end was cut by 4 bases, the J end by 1 base, with 20 bases between. The CDR3 contains 17 residues. The CDR3: CASSVIPRDKSNYGYTF. The CDR3 nucleotides are TGCGCCAGCAGCGTAATCCCCCGGGACAAGAGTAACTATGGCTACACCTTC. The variable domain in full, with the rest retrieved from reference TRBV5-1 and TRBJ1-2, is KAGVTQTPRYLIKTRGQQVTLSCSPISGHRSVSWYQQTPGQGLQFLFEYFSETQRNKGNFPGRFSGRQFSNSRSEMNVSTLELGDSALYLCASSVIPRDKSNYGYTFGSGTRLTVV.

This clonotype was detected a few times. The rearrangement links TRBV20-1 to TRBJ2-5, with 12 bases matching TRBD2. Trimming cost V 5 bases and J 4 bases; bases outside gene matches: 5. Germline CDR1 and CDR2: DFQATT and SNEGSKA (reference sequence). The CDR3 contains 14 residues. CDR3 in DNA: TGCAGTGCTGGGAAGACTAGCGGGGGAGAGACCCAGTACTTC. This sequence encodes CSAGKTSGGETQYF.

The chain uses TRBV4-1 and TRBJ1-2; D may be TRBD1 (6 bases). The CDR3 consists of 15 residues. V lost 0 bases to trimming and J lost 4 bases, with 12 bases between them. Germline CDR1 reads MGHRA; CDR2 reads YSYEKL. CDR3 DNA sequence: TGCGCCAGCAGCCAAGATCCGACAGGACCCTATGGCTACACCTTC. Protein sequence: CASSQDPTGPYGYTF.

This clonotype was seen more than once but under ten times. V is TRBV5-1 and J is TRBJ1-3; maybe TRBD1 (5 bases). Germline V gene data show CDR1 as SGHRS and CDR2 as YFSETQ. V gave up 0 bases and J gave up 4 bases, with 14 bases separating them. This CDR3 spans 16 amino acids. The CDR3 sequence is CASSLDSPRTGNTIYF. The CDR3 DNA reads TGCGCCAGCAGCTTGGATAGCCCCCGGACAGGAAACACCATATATTTT.

At least ten counts were recorded for this clonotype. The DNA of the CDR3 is TGTGCCAGCAGTAGGGACAGTAGCTCTGGAAACACCATATATTTT. Protein: CASSRDSSSGNTIYF. This chain uses TRBV12-3 or TRBV12-4 with TRBJ1-3; 7 nucleotides align to TRBD1. The CDR3 contains 15 residues. The V and J ends lost 5 bases and 0 bases, in that order; junction bases with no gene match: 4.

The J gene is TRBJ2-3, the V gene TRBV2, with D maybe TRBD2 (5 bases). The germline V and J ends were trimmed by 7 bases and 2 bases, with 13 bases remaining between them. The germline V gene has CDR1 SNHLY and CDR2 FYNNEI. The CDR3 has 14 amino acids. The CDR3 DNA sequence: TGTGCCAGCAAATGGAAGCGGAACACAGATACGCAGTATTTT. Translating gives CASKWKRNTDTQYF.

The genes are TRBV19 and TRBJ2-2, with 7 bases matching TRBD1. V gave up 10 bases and J gave up 4 bases; unmatched junction bases: 12. In germline, CDR1 is LNHDA, CDR2 SQIVND (reference sequence). The CDR3 contains 15 residues. The DNA of the CDR3 is TGTGCCACCCTCCCCCCCGACAGGGCCACCGGGGAGCTGTTTTTT. As protein: CATLPPDRATGELFF.

This clonotype was found many times. The chain recombines TRBV24-1 with TRBJ2-1; 8 bases match TRBD2. This CDR3 is built from 15 residues. Germline CDR1 and CDR2: KGHDR and SFDVKD. V shed 2 bases and J 6 bases; nucleotides not matched to a gene: 5. CDR3 amino acids: CATSDSSGGPNEQFF. The CDR3, as DNA: TGTGCCACCAGTGATTCCTCGGGAGGGCCCAATGAGCAGTTCTTC.

This clonotype was seen only a few times. This chain links TRBV5-1 with TRBJ1-6; no clear D. The CDR3 length is 17 residues. CDR1 is SGHRS, CDR2 YFSETQ, per germline. V gave up 1 base and J gave up 7 bases, with 18 bases separating them. CDR3 in amino acids: CASSLLGGGTTNSPLHF. Written as DNA, the CDR3 is TGCGCCAGCAGCTTGCTTGGAGGAGGCACGACCAATTCACCCCTCCACTTT.

The CDR3 nucleotides are TGCAGTGCTAGAGATTTGCGGGGGCGCAATGAGCAGTTCTTC. Translating gives CSARDLRGRNEQFF. The rearrangement joins TRBV20-1 to TRBJ2-1, with D perhaps TRBD2 (7 bases). CDR1 is DFQATT, CDR2 SNEGSKA, per germline (reference sequence). The CDR3 spans 14 residues. V was trimmed by 0 bases and J by 6 bases, leaving 12 bases between them.

This clonotype occurred many times. CDR3 sequence reads: CSVGRTNTGELFF. CDR3 DNA: TGCAGCGTTGGTCGGACGAACACCGGGGAGCTGTTTTTT. This chain links TRBV29-1 with TRBJ2-2; no reliable D call. CDR1 is SQVTM and CDR2 is ANQGSEA in the germline V gene. V was shortened by 4 bases and J by 0 bases, with 6 bases between the two germline ends. The CDR3 spans 13 residues.

This clonotype was seen a handful of times. The gene calls are TRBV14 and TRBJ1-1; D uncertain. Germline V gives CDR1 SGHDN, CDR2 FVKESK. With 2 bases removed from V and 4 bases from J, the gap between germline ends came to 8 bases. This CDR3 region has 13 residues. The CDR3 is CASSQQMRTEAFF. The CDR3 DNA reads as TGTGCCAGCAGCCAACAAATGCGCACTGAAGCTTTCTTT. The entire variable domain, with the rest obtained from reference TRBV14 and TRBJ1-1, is as follows: EAGVTQFPSHSVIEKGQTVTLRCDPISGHDNLYWYRRVMGKEIKFLLHFVKESKQDESGMPNNRFLAERTGGTYSTLKVQPAELEDSGVYFCASSQQMRTEAFFGQGTRLTVV.

J is TRBJ1-1 and V is TRBV18; 10 bases line up with TRBD1. Losses at the gene ends were 4 bases for V and 3 bases for J; bases not matched to a gene: 2. The CDR3 sequence is 14 residues long. Germline V gene sequence: CDR1 KGHSH, CDR2 LQKENI. The CDR3 sequence: CASSQGTGDTEAFF. The CDR3, as DNA: TGTGCCAGCTCACAAGGGACAGGGGACACTGAAGCTTTCTTT.

This clonotype appeared a few times. The chain employs TRBV7-8 and TRBJ2-7; TRBD2 agrees at 14 bases. Trimming cost V 5 bases and J 4 bases; bases outside gene matches: 16. The CDR3 loop spans 19 amino acids. Germline CDR1 SGHVS, CDR2 FQNEAQ. This CDR3 reads CASSSIVPGLAGVGYEQYF. The CDR3 nucleotides read TGTGCCAGCAGCAGCATAGTACCGGGACTAGCGGGAGTTGGGTACGAGCAGTACTTC. Together with reference TRBV7-8 and TRBJ2-7, the CDR3 gives the full variable domain: GAGVSQSPRYKVAKRGQDVALRCDPISGHVSLFWYQQALGQGPEFLTYFQNEAQLDKSGLPSDRFFAERPEGSVSTLKIQRTQQEDSAVYLCASSSIVPGLAGVGYEQYFGPGTRLTVT.

This chain joins TRBV6-2 or TRBV6-3 and TRBJ2-3; the match to TRBD2 covers 13 bases. CDR1 is MNHEY, CDR2 SVGEGT, per germline. The CDR3 extends over 16 amino acids. V lost 5 bases and J lost 4; bases outside the gene matches: 6. This chain's CDR3 is CASSRLAGGPADTQYF. The CDR3 region has the DNA TGTGCCAGCAGTAGACTAGCGGGAGGCCCCGCAGATACGCAGTATTTT.

This clonotype has a handful of counts. The chain employs TRBV7-2 and TRBJ2-3; TRBD2 aligns across 14 bases. V shed 4 bases and J 11 bases; nucleotides not matched to a gene: 5. CDR1 is SGHTA, CDR2 FQGNSA, per germline. The CDR3 has 14 amino acids. This CDR3 is CASSSTSGRARQYF. The CDR3, as DNA: TGTGCCAGCAGCTCGACTAGCGGGAGGGCGAGGCAGTATTTT.

A few counts support this clonotype. The chain employs TRBV12-3 or TRBV12-4 and TRBJ2-7; unclear D gene. The CDR3 is made up of 12 amino acids. V was cut by 0 bases and J by 4 bases, with 4 bases left in between. The CDR3 protein is CASSLARYEQYF. The CDR3, as DNA: TGTGCCAGCAGTTTAGCGCGTTACGAGCAGTACTTC.

V is TRBV12-3 or TRBV12-4 and J is TRBJ2-7; TRBD2 might be the D (5 bases). Trimming removed 6 bases at V and 6 bases at J, with 15 bases between. The CDR3 totals 13 residues. This CDR3 reads CASSLAGVAEQYF. Here the CDR3 DNA reads TGTGCCAGCAGCCTGGCCGGGGTAGCCGAGCAGTACTTC.

The V and J genes are TRBV7-2 and TRBJ1-1; TRBD1 aligns across 7 bases. CDR3 length: 15 amino acids. The V gene's germline CDR1 is SGHTA and CDR2 FQGNSA. V was pared by 5 bases and J by 6 bases, with 12 bases of the junction left unmatched. The CDR3 bases are TGTGCCAGCAGCGACGCGACAGGGCGAGGGTCTGAAGCTTTCTTT. As protein: CASSDATGRGSEAFF.

Only a few counts were recorded for this clonotype. V usage is TRBV29-1 and J usage is TRBJ2-3; D is unresolved. V lost 4 bases and J lost 2, with 13 bases in between. This CDR3 region has 14 residues. Germline V gives CDR1 SQVTM, CDR2 ANQGSEA. CDR3 DNA sequence: TGCAGCGTTGCCCCGACCTATTCCACAGATACGCAGTATTTT. Protein sequence: CSVAPTYSTDTQYF.

The V and J genes are TRBV20-1 and TRBJ2-7; 7 bases fit TRBD2. Germline CDR1 DFQATT, CDR2 SNEGSKA (reference sequence). This CDR3 comprises 15 residues. Trimming removed 7 bases from V and 0 bases from J; junction bases left unmatched: 12. The CDR3 reads CSGEGVAGSSYEQYF. The CDR3 DNA sequence: TGCAGTGGTGAAGGGGTAGCGGGTTCCTCCTACGAGCAGTACTTC.